Presented here are 11 T cell receptor beta chains from one specimen sequenced in a study of blood T cell repertoires in COVID-19. Measured with immunoSEQ multiplex PCR; TCRdb has only the in-frame clones, and not every one. The sample shows approximately 250,000 clones, less than 90% of them seen only once. Sequenced sample: peripheral blood. Receptors originate from a man aged 25-40 years with active or convalescent COVID-19.

The chain links TRBV6-5 to TRBJ2-3; TRBD2 aligns across 8 bases. The CDR3 covers 15 residues. Germline V CDR1 and CDR2: MNHEY, SVGAGI. Unmatched junction bases numbered 9, after V lost 6 bases and J lost 4 bases. For the CDR3, the DNA is TGTGCCAGCAGCCACCGGGAGGGGGAGGCAGATACGCAGTATTTT. Translated: CASSHREGEADTQYF.

The chain couples TRBV18 to TRBJ2-2; no definite D call. Germline CDR1 and CDR2: KGHSH and LQKENI. Trimming pared 2 bases from V and 1 base from J, leaving 5 bases between. The CDR3 totals 14 residues. The chain's CDR3 is CASSPNRNTGELFF. The CDR3 DNA sequence: TGTGCCAGCTCACCAAACAGGAACACCGGGGAGCTGTTTTTT.

The CDR3, as DNA: TGTGCCAGTAGCCCGCTAGCGCTCTCACCGGGCACCGGGGAGCTGTTTTTT. Translation: CASSPLALSPGTGELFF. V gene TRBV19 combines with J gene TRBJ2-2, with D perhaps matching TRBD2 (6 bases). V lost 6 bases and J 4 bases, leaving 21 bases between the germline ends. The V gene's germline CDR1 is LNHDA and CDR2 SQIVND (reference sequence). This CDR3 spans 17 amino acids.

The rearrangement links TRBV20-1 to TRBJ2-7, with 7 nucleotides matching TRBD1. The CDR3 sequence is 15 residues long. Germline CDR1 reads DFQATT; CDR2 reads SNEGSKA (reference sequence). The V and J ends lost 3 bases and 0 bases, in that order; junction bases with no gene match: 8. CDR3 region: CSASSPGGSSYEQYF. CDR3 nucleotide sequence: TGCAGTGCTAGTAGCCCAGGGGGTTCCTCCTACGAGCAGTACTTC.

The chain joins TRBV19 to TRBJ2-1; 7 nucleotides align to TRBD2. The V and J ends lost 5 bases and 9 bases, in that order; junction bases with no gene match: 16. Looked up from germline, CDR1 is LNHDA and CDR2 is SQIVND (reference sequence). The CDR3 loop spans 16 amino acids. This chain's CDR3 is CASSFQRTRDRTEQFF. The CDR3 DNA sequence: TGTGCCAGTAGTTTCCAACGGACTAGGGACCGCACTGAGCAGTTCTTC.

This sequence joins TRBV4-2 and TRBJ1-2; 8 bases align to TRBD1. CDR1 is LGHNA, CDR2 YNFKEQ, per germline. The V segment lost 2 bases and the J segment 8 bases; nucleotides outside the gene matches: 10. This CDR3 has 15 residues. CDR3 in DNA: TGTGCCAGCAGCCAACACAGTGACAGGGGAACAGGCTACACCTTC. It codes for CASSQHSDRGTGYTF.

The J gene is TRBJ1-1, the V gene TRBV4-3; D gene ambiguous. V lost 1 base and J 4 bases, leaving 16 bases between the germline ends. The germline gives CDR1 LGHNA, CDR2 YSLEER. The CDR3 consists of 16 residues. CDR3 region: CASSQAGGGFSTEAFF. Written as DNA, the CDR3 is TGCGCCAGCAGCCAAGCAGGAGGAGGGTTTTCCACTGAAGCTTTCTTT.

This chain links TRBV4-2 with TRBJ1-1; no firm D call. V lost 1 base and J 4 bases, leaving 10 bases between the germline ends. Germline loops: CDR1 LGHNA, CDR2 YNFKEQ. The CDR3 has 14 amino acids. The CDR3 DNA is TGTGCCAGCAGCCAAGTTCCCCCCGGCACTGAAGCTTTCTTT. Translation gives CASSQVPPGTEAFF.

The genes are TRBV9 and TRBJ2-5; D is unclear. CDR3 length equals 14 residues. With 0 bases removed from V and 2 bases from J, the gap between germline ends came to 8 bases. The V gene's germline CDR1 is SGDLS and CDR2 YYNGEE. DNA of the CDR3: TGTGCCAGCAGCGTAGGAGTCGGGCAAGAGACCCAGTACTTC. It specifies CASSVGVGQETQYF. Together with reference TRBV9 and TRBJ2-5, the CDR3 gives the full variable domain: DSGVTQTPKHLITATGQRVTLRCSPRSGDLSVYWYQQSLDQGLQFLIQYYNGEERAKGNILERFSAQQFPDLHSELNLSSLELGDSALYFCASSVGVGQETQYFGPGTRLLVL.

The rearrangement uses TRBV11-2 and TRBJ2-5, with D hard to call. This CDR3 region has 15 residues. With 1 base removed from V and 1 base from J, the gap between germline ends came to 10 bases. Germline CDR1 SGHAT, CDR2 FQNNGV. The CDR3: CASSLAAASQETQYF. For the CDR3, the DNA is TGTGCCAGCAGCTTAGCGGCGGCAAGCCAAGAGACCCAGTACTTC.

The chain employs TRBV2 and TRBJ1-6; TRBD1 matches at 7 bases. Unmatched junction bases numbered 4, after V lost 5 bases and J lost 6 bases. The CDR3 totals 14 residues. Germline V lookup: CDR1 SNHLY, CDR2 FYNNEI. DNA for the CDR3: TGTGCCAGCAGTCCTGACAGGGTTAATTCACCCCTCCACTTT. Translating gives CASSPDRVNSPLHF.